This passage covers 8 T cell receptor beta chains from one sample sequenced in a study of blood T cell repertoires in COVID-19. Assay: immunoSEQ multiplex PCR; the TCRdb copy retains only in-frame clones and omits some. The sample holds 30,000 to 45,000 clones; approximately 86% are singletons and the top ten take 7.2%. Sequencing used peripheral blood. These receptors were obtained from a human donor in a cohort sampled during active COVID-19.

The chain employs TRBV5-6 and TRBJ1-2; TRBD1 is a possible D gene (5 bases). V was clipped by 4 bases and J by 4 bases, with 23 bases between them. The germline CDR1 and CDR2 sequences are SGHDT and YYEEEE. The CDR3 extends over 17 amino acids. CDR3 in amino acids: CASSVPPMVGGFYGYTF. CDR3 coding DNA: TGTGCCAGCAGCGTTCCCCCGATGGTGGGGGGTTTCTATGGCTACACCTTC.

The chain carries TRBV5-1 and TRBJ1-2, with D possibly being TRBD1 (6 bases). V was trimmed by 0 bases and J by 6 bases, leaving 9 bases between them. This CDR3 comprises 13 residues. Germline V CDR1 and CDR2: SGHRS, YFSETQ. DNA for the CDR3: TGCGCCAGCAGCTTGGAGGGGGTTGATGGCTACACCTTC. Amino acid sequence: CASSLEGVDGYTF.

The rearrangement uses TRBV9 and TRBJ2-6; 12 bases line up with TRBD2. Trimming cost V 4 bases and J 0 bases; bases outside gene matches: 5. The CDR3 contains 18 residues. Germline V gives CDR1 SGDLS, CDR2 YYNGEE. The CDR3 sequence is CASSPRTSGISGANVLTF. CDR3 coding DNA: TGTGCCAGCAGCCCGCGGACTAGCGGGATCTCTGGGGCCAACGTCCTGACTTTC.

The chain carries TRBV5-1 and TRBJ1-1; D not resolved. Trimming cost V 5 bases and J 5 bases, with 16 bases left between them. Germline values: CDR1 SGHRS, CDR2 YFSETQ. This CDR3 region has 14 residues. The CDR3 DNA follows: TGCGCCAGCAGGTCGGACTCGACGGGGACTGAAGCTTTCTTT. Translated: CASRSDSTGTEAFF.

This clone was seen a few times. V gene TRBV4-1 combines with J gene TRBJ2-7, with 13 bases identical to TRBD2. Germline V gives CDR1 MGHRA, CDR2 YSYEKL. V was pared by 2 bases and J by 6 bases, with 4 bases of the junction left unmatched. CDR3 size: 15 residues. CDR3 protein: CASSQYTSGRAEQYF. CDR3 coding DNA: TGCGCCAGCAGCCAATATACTAGCGGGAGGGCCGAGCAGTACTTC.

V gene TRBV12-3 or TRBV12-4 combines with J gene TRBJ1-5; 7 bases agree with TRBD1. With V trimmed by 7 bases and J by 6 bases, 3 bases remained unmatched. There are 12 residues in the CDR3. The CDR3 DNA sequence: TGTGCCAGCACTAGGGACAGTCAGCCCCAGCATTTT. Protein product: CASTRDSQPQHF.

The chain couples TRBV27 to TRBJ2-1, with D perhaps TRBD1 (6 bases). The CDR3 has 16 amino acids. V lost 4 bases to trimming and J lost 7 bases, with 20 bases between them. CDR1 is MNHEY and CDR2 is SMNVEV in the germline V gene (reference sequence). The DNA for the CDR3 is TGTGCCAGCAGTTCCCAAGGGCTCACAGGGCTGAATGAGCAGTTCTTC. Residues: CASSSQGLTGLNEQFF.

This chain joins TRBV7-8 and TRBJ2-3, with D perhaps TRBD1 (5 bases). The germline V and J ends were trimmed by 5 bases and 0 bases, with 12 bases remaining between them. Per the germline V gene, CDR1 is SGHVS and CDR2 is FQNEAQ. The CDR3 has 15 amino acids. The CDR3 nucleotides read TGTGCCAGCAGCACACTGAGACAGAGCACAGATACGCAGTATTTT. It codes for CASSTLRQSTDTQYF.